The 28 T cell receptor beta chains listed next were all sequenced from one sample in a study of shared clonotypes between healthy human individuals. TCRdb keeps only in-frame clones here, not all; method: immunoSEQ multiplex PCR. Of roughly 2,500,000 clones detected, roughly 93% appear once; the ten largest clones hold around 0.4%. What was sequenced was naive CD4+ T cells from PBMCs. Indicated subset: CD45RA+ positively selected. The receptor source for this set is a man younger than 35 in good health. Some clones in this sample may be carry-over from other donors' samples.

The V call is TRBV28, the J call TRBJ2-2, with 7 bases identical to TRBD2. Trimming took 6 bases from V and 9 from J; bases not matched to a gene: 10. This CDR3 is 14 amino acids long. CDR1 is MDHEN and CDR2 is SYDVKM in the germline V gene. The CDR3 DNA sequence: TGTGCCAGCAGCCCCCCGGGGAGGGCCAGGGAGCTGTTTTTT. As protein: CASSPPGRARELFF.

This chain links TRBV29-1 with TRBJ2-1; 9 bases are a match to TRBD2. CDR1 SQVTM and CDR2 ANQGSEA come from the germline V gene. This CDR3 has 15 amino acids. V lost 6 bases, J lost 2 bases, and 8 bases stayed unmatched. The chain's CDR3 is CSVPRSGRPYNEQFF. As DNA, the CDR3 is TGCAGCGTCCCCCGGAGCGGGAGGCCCTACAATGAGCAGTTCTTC.

A remark on this clone: Other DNA sequences in the sample encode the same CDR3. The genes are TRBV5-1 and TRBJ2-1, with D possibly being TRBD1 (6 bases). CDR1 SGHRS and CDR2 YFSETQ come from the germline V gene. The CDR3 has 15 residues. Trimming took 3 bases from V and 1 from J, leaving 11 bases between them. In DNA form, the CDR3 reads TGCGCCAGCAGCTCGGGGACATCTTCCTACAATGAGCAGTTCTTC. Its protein product is CASSSGTSSYNEQFF.

The V call is TRBV7-9, the J call TRBJ1-2, with D perhaps matching TRBD1 (5 bases). V was pared by 5 bases and J by 4 bases, with 11 bases between. This CDR3 is 13 amino acids long. From germline, CDR1 is SEHNR and CDR2 FQNEAQ (reference sequence). The CDR3 is CASSVEGSYGYTF. The CDR3 bases are TGTGCCAGCAGCGTAGAGGGGAGCTATGGCTACACCTTC.

The V gene is TRBV5-1, the J gene TRBJ1-1; no clear D. V dropped 8 bases and J dropped 2 bases, with 13 bases sitting between them. This CDR3 is 13 amino acids long. Germline CDR1 is SGHRS and CDR2 is YFSETQ. CDR3 residues: CASRININTEAFF. The CDR3 nucleotides read TGCGCCAGTCGGATCAATATTAACACTGAAGCTTTCTTT.

The chain uses TRBV7-8 and TRBJ2-7, with 7 positions matching TRBD2. After removal of 5 bases from V and 2 bases from J, the junction contained 12 bases not matched to a gene. Germline-derived CDR1 and CDR2 are SGHVS and FQNEAQ. There are 16 residues in the CDR3. The CDR3 nucleotides read TGTGCCAGCAGCCGCAGTTGGTCTAGCGGTACCTACGAGCAGTACTTC. Its translation is CASSRSWSSGTYEQYF.

The V and J genes are TRBV19 and TRBJ1-5, with D unclear. There are 13 residues in the CDR3. CDR1 and CDR2 from the germline V gene are LNHDA and SQIVND (reference sequence). V lost 0 bases to trimming and J lost 7 bases, with 7 bases between them. DNA of the CDR3: TGTGCCAGTAGTATAGATCCCCGGCAGCCCCAGCATTTT. This gives the protein CASSIDPRQPQHF.

CDR3 protein: CAIGTSGTETQYF. The CDR3 coding sequence is TGTGCCATCGGGACTAGCGGGACCGAGACCCAGTACTTC. The chain links TRBV28 to TRBJ2-5; 13 bases line up with TRBD2. The germline V gene encodes CDR1 MDHEN and CDR2 SYDVKM. V gave up 10 bases and J gave up 5 bases; unmatched junction bases: 4. The CDR3 has 13 residues.

V usage is TRBV7-7 and J usage is TRBJ2-5; D is tentatively TRBD1 or TRBD2 (5 bases each). Looked up from germline, CDR1 is SSHAT and CDR2 is FNYEAQ (reference sequence). The V end lost 1 base, the J end lost 3 bases, and 12 bases lay between the germline ends. The CDR3 extends over 15 amino acids. The CDR3 loop reads CASSLVGPEKETQYF. CDR3 coding DNA: TGTGCCAGCAGCTTAGTGGGACCAGAGAAAGAGACCCAGTACTTC.

This chain uses TRBV19 with TRBJ1-2; D remains unclear. The CDR3 consists of 17 residues. With 3 bases removed from V and 0 bases from J, the gap between germline ends came to 17 bases. CDR1 is LNHDA, CDR2 SQIVND, per germline (reference sequence). CDR3 sequence (DNA): TGTGCCAGTAGTATGCACCCGGCTAGGGAGACTAACTATGGCTACACCTTC. It is translated as CASSMHPARETNYGYTF.

The chain is built from TRBV2 and TRBJ1-3; D remains ambiguous. The CDR3 totals 14 residues. V was shortened by 8 bases and J by 2 bases, with 13 bases between the two germline ends. Germline assignment: CDR1 SNHLY and CDR2 FYNNEI. The chain's CDR3 is CASEFSTPGNTIYF. CDR3 nucleotides: TGTGCCAGCGAATTTTCAACCCCTGGAAACACCATATATTTT.

Comment on this clone: Other DNA sequences of this sample code for an identical CDR3. For the CDR3, the DNA is TGCGCCAGCAGCTTGTTAGCGGGAGGGCCGAATGAGCAGTTCTTC. Its protein product is CASSLLAGGPNEQFF. The V and J genes are TRBV5-1 and TRBJ2-1; 11 bases map to TRBD2. The V and J ends lost 1 base and 7 bases, in that order; junction bases with no gene match: 4. Per germline, CDR1 SGHRS and CDR2 YFSETQ. This CDR3 is built from 15 residues.

The genes are TRBV11-2 and TRBJ2-7; D may be TRBD1 (6 bases). Germline lookup yields CDR1 SGHAT and CDR2 FQNNGV. The CDR3 totals 15 residues. Between the trimmed V and J ends, which lost 5 bases and 2 bases, there was a span of 16 bases. CDR3 protein: CASSQPGGRAYEQYF. The DNA of the CDR3 is TGTGCCAGCAGCCAACCTGGGGGCCGAGCCTACGAGCAGTACTTC.

V gene TRBV14 combines with J gene TRBJ1-2; TRBD1 is a possible D gene (5 bases). This CDR3 region has 15 residues. The germline V gene has CDR1 SGHDN and CDR2 FVKESK. Trimming removed 4 bases from V and 4 bases from J, with 16 bases in between. The CDR3 DNA follows: TGTGCCAGCAGCCTCAGCCCCCGGGGGGGCTATGGCTACACCTTC. Translated: CASSLSPRGGYGYTF. Full variable domain (missing parts from reference TRBV14 and TRBJ1-2): EAGVTQFPSHSVIEKGQTVTLRCDPISGHDNLYWYRRVMGKEIKFLLHFVKESKQDESGMPNNRFLAERTGGTYSTLKVQPAELEDSGVYFCASSLSPRGGYGYTFGSGTRLTVV.

V usage is TRBV28 and J usage is TRBJ2-3, with D perhaps matching TRBD2 (5 bases). Looked up from germline, CDR1 is MDHEN and CDR2 is SYDVKM. Trimming pared 5 bases from V and 4 bases from J, leaving 16 bases between. CDR3 length: 15 residues. The CDR3 is CASSPGLRWADTQYF. CDR3 coding DNA: TGTGCCAGCAGTCCCGGACTCCGGTGGGCAGATACGCAGTATTTT.

The V call is TRBV7-9, the J call TRBJ1-1; TRBD1 is a possible D gene (5 bases). CDR1 is SEHNR and CDR2 is FQNEAQ in the germline V gene (reference sequence). This CDR3 contains 15 residues. V shed 5 bases and J shed 6 bases, with 19 bases lying between them. CDR3 residues: CASSRGLPRDAEAFF. CDR3 nucleotides: TGTGCCAGCAGCCGAGGGTTACCCAGGGACGCTGAAGCTTTCTTT.

This rearrangement joins TRBV5-1 to TRBJ2-3; TRBD1 is a possible D gene (5 bases). The V end lost 4 bases, the J end lost 2 bases, and 14 bases lay between the germline ends. The V gene's germline CDR1 is SGHRS and CDR2 YFSETQ. The CDR3 spans 15 residues. CDR3 residues: CASSTDTPLTDTQYF. The CDR3 coding sequence is TGCGCCAGCAGCACGGACACTCCTCTCACAGATACGCAGTATTTT. Variable domain in full (rest from reference TRBV5-1 and TRBJ2-3): KAGVTQTPRYLIKTRGQQVTLSCSPISGHRSVSWYQQTPGQGLQFLFEYFSETQRNKGNFPGRFSGRQFSNSRSEMNVSTLELGDSALYLCASSTDTPLTDTQYFGPGTRLTVL.

This chain connects TRBV5-4 to TRBJ1-1; 8 nucleotides line up with TRBD1. The CDR3 is made up of 12 amino acids. Unmatched junction bases numbered 6, after V lost 3 bases and J lost 11 bases. Germline lookup yields CDR1 SGHNT and CDR2 YYREEE (reference sequence). This chain's CDR3 is CASSSTGGVAFF. The CDR3 DNA sequence: TGTGCCAGCAGCTCCACAGGGGGGGTGGCTTTCTTT. The full variable domain, completed using reference TRBV5-4 and TRBJ1-1, is ETGVTQSPTHLIKTRGQQVTLRCSSQSGHNTVSWYQQALGQGPQFIFQYYREEENGRGNFPPRFSGLQFPNYSSELNVNALELDDSALYLCASSSTGGVAFFGQGTRLTVV.

J is TRBJ1-6 and V is TRBV6-5, with a possible D match to TRBD1 (5 bases). CDR3 length: 16 residues. Deletions cut 1 base from V and 5 bases from J, with 12 bases between. Looked up from germline, CDR1 is MNHEY and CDR2 is SVGAGI. The DNA of the CDR3 is TGTGCCAGCAGTTACTATAGGGTCAGGGATAATTCACCCCTCCACTTT. Protein sequence: CASSYYRVRDNSPLHF.

This clone was found once. The rearrangement joins TRBV7-6 to TRBJ2-2; D gene unclear. Trimming stripped 3 bases from V and 3 bases from J, with 8 bases between. Germline V gives CDR1 SGHVS, CDR2 FNYEAQ. CDR3 length: 14 amino acids. The CDR3: CASSLQDHTGELFF. The CDR3 nucleotides are TGTGCCAGCAGCTTGCAGGACCACACCGGGGAGCTGTTTTTT.

The rearrangement joins TRBV6-5 to TRBJ2-7; 8 nucleotides align to TRBD1. The CDR3 has 13 residues. In germline, CDR1 is MNHEY, CDR2 SVGAGI. The ends lost 6 bases at V and 9 bases at J; junction bases unmatched: 10. Written as DNA, the CDR3 is TGTGCCAGCAGGTCCCCGGACAGGGTATGGCAGTACTTC. Translating it yields CASRSPDRVWQYF.

The rearrangement uses TRBV4-3 and TRBJ2-7; 7 nucleotides match TRBD1. Germline loops: CDR1 LGHNA, CDR2 YSLEER. This CDR3 spans 16 amino acids. The junction had 10 bases not matched to a gene; V was cut back by 3 bases and J by 2 bases. CDR3 loop: CASSQHSGTAAYEQYF. In DNA, the CDR3 is TGCGCCAGCAGCCAGCACTCCGGGACAGCAGCCTACGAGCAGTACTTC.

For the CDR3, the DNA is TGTGCCGGCGCTAGCGGGCCCTACGAGCAGTACTTC. This sequence encodes CAGASGPYEQYF. The chain recombines TRBV2 with TRBJ2-7; the match to TRBD2 covers 8 bases. The CDR3 runs to 12 residues. V was pared by 11 bases and J by 2 bases, with 5 bases of the junction left unmatched. Germline V gene lookup returns CDR1 SNHLY and CDR2 FYNNEI. Filled out from reference TRBV2 and TRBJ2-7, the complete variable domain reads EPEVTQTPSHQVTQMGQEVILRCVPISNHLYFYWYRQILGQKVEFLVSFYNNEISEKSEIFDDQFSVERPDGSNFTLKIRSTKLEDSAMYFCAGASGPYEQYFGPGTRLTVT.

J is TRBJ2-2 and V is TRBV4-2; 7 bases map to TRBD2. CDR1 is LGHNA and CDR2 is YNFKEQ in the germline V gene. This CDR3 is built from 16 residues. J lost 4 bases, V lost 4 bases, and 9 bases had no gene match. The CDR3 DNA reads as TGTGCCAGCAGCCGGGAGGGACGTCTTGGCACCGGGGAGCTGTTTTTT. Translation gives CASSREGRLGTGELFF.

This chain connects TRBV28 to TRBJ1-5; TRBD1 is a possible D gene (5 bases). CDR1 MDHEN and CDR2 SYDVKM come from the germline V gene. V shed 11 bases and J shed 0 bases, with 14 bases lying between them. This CDR3 region has 14 residues. CDR3 sequence (DNA): TGTGCCTCTGTGGGGCAGATTAGCAATCAGCCCCAGCATTTT. Amino acid sequence: CASVGQISNQPQHF. Variable domain in full (rest from reference TRBV28 and TRBJ1-5): DVKVTQSSRYLVKRTGEKVFLECVQDMDHENMFWYRQDPGLGLRLIYFSYDVKMKEKGDIPEGYSVSREKKERFSLILESASTNQTSMYLCASVGQISNQPQHFGDGTRLSIL.

This clone has only one observation. V usage is TRBV2 and J usage is TRBJ2-7; no definite D call. This CDR3 contains 15 residues. Trimming took off 1 base at V and 0 bases at J, with 10 bases between the two ends. From germline, CDR1 is SNHLY and CDR2 FYNNEI. The CDR3 reads CASSEEWQASYEQYF. CDR3 sequence (DNA): TGTGCCAGCAGTGAAGAGTGGCAGGCCTCCTACGAGCAGTACTTC.

This clone was recorded once. V is TRBV15 and J is TRBJ1-1; 8 bases are shared with TRBD1. This CDR3 spans 16 amino acids. V lost 3 bases and J lost 3; bases outside the gene matches: 9. CDR1 and CDR2 from the germline V gene are LNHNV and YYDKDF (reference sequence). Here the CDR3 DNA reads TGTGCCACCAGCAGGGGTTCAGGGGGCGCGGACACTGAAGCTTTCTTT. Translating it yields CATSRGSGGADTEAFF.

This chain links TRBV6-5 with TRBJ1-2, with D maybe TRBD1 (6 bases). V lost 6 bases, J lost 8 bases, and 16 bases lay in between. The CDR3 consists of 13 residues. Germline lookup yields CDR1 MNHEY and CDR2 SVGAGI. The CDR3 here is CASRMAGGRGYTF. Written as DNA, the CDR3 is TGTGCCAGCAGGATGGCGGGGGGCAGGGGCTACACCTTC.